This T cell receptor (beta chain) was identified in a study of T cell responses to AZD1222 COVID-19 vaccine. The CDR3 has 14 amino acids. V was cut by 3 bases and J by 2 bases, with 11 bases left in between. CDR1 and CDR2 (germline): MGHRA, YSYEKL. The study's findings and limits: Repertoires were obtained only post-peak T cell response.

As concerns this clone: Its antigen is currently unknown.

The repertoire was sequenced with immunoSEQ multiplex PCR; TCRdb's copy has only in-frame clones and lacks some. The table shows about 150,000 clones, with about 93% occurring only once. The chain recombines TRBV4-1 with TRBJ2-7, with unresolved D. The sequenced sample was peripheral blood, obtained on day 0 of AZD1222 vaccination. This TCR was recovered from an adult in good health. The CDR3 DNA reads as TGCGCCAGCAGCCAGAACGTTCAGGCCTACGAGCAGTACGTC. This gives the protein CASSQNVQAYEQYV.